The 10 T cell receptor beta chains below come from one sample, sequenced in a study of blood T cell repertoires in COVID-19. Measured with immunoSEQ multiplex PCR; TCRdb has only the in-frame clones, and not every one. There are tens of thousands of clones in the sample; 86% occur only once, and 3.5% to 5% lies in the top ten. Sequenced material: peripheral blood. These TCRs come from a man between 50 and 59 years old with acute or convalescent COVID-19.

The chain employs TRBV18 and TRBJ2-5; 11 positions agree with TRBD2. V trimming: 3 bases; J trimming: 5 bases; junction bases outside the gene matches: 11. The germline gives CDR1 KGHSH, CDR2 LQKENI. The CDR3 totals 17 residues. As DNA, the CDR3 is TGTGCCAGCTCACCCGTAAAGGGACTAGCGGTCGGGGAGACCCAGTACTTC. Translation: CASSPVKGLAVGETQYF.

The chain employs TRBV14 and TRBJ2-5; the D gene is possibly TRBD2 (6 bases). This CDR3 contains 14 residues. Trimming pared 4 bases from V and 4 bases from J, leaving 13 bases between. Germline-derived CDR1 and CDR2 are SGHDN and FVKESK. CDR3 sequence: CASSPFTGLETQYF. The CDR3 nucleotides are TGTGCCAGCAGCCCCTTCACGGGACTAGAGACCCAGTACTTC.

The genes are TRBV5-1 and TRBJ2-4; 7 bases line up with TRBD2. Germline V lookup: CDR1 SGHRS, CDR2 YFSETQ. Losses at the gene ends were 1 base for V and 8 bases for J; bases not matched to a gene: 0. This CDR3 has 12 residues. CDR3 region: CASSLSGDIQYF. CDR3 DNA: TGCGCCAGCAGCTTGAGCGGGGACATTCAGTACTTC.

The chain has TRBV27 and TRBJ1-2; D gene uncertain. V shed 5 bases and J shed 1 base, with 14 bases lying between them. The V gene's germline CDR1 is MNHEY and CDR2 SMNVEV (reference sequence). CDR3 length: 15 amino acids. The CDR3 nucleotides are TGTGCCAGCAGTAAACGACGGGATAGTAACTATGGCTACACCTTC. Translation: CASSKRRDSNYGYTF.

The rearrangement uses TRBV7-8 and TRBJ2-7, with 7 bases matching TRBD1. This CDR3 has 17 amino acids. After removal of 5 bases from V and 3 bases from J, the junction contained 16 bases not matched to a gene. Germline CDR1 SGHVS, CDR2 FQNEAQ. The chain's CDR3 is CASSATYAPRQGYEQYF. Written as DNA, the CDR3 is TGTGCCAGCAGCGCCACATACGCACCTAGACAGGGCTACGAGCAGTACTTC.

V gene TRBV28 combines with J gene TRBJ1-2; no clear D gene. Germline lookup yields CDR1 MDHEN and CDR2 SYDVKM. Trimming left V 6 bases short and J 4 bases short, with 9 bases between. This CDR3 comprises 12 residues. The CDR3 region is CASRTGSYGYTF. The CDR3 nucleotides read TGTGCCAGCAGAACGGGAAGCTATGGCTACACCTTC.

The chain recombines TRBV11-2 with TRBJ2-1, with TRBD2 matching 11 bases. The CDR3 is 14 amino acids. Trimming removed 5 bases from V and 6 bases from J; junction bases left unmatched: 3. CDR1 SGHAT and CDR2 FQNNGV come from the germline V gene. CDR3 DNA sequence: TGTGCCAGCAGCCTAGCGGGAGGAACCAATGAGCAGTTCTTC. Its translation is CASSLAGGTNEQFF. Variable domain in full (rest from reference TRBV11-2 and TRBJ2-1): EAGVAQSPRYKIIEKRQSVAFWCNPISGHATLYWYQQILGQGPKLLIQFQNNGVVDDSQLPKDRFSAERLKGVDSTLKIQPAKLEDSAVYLCASSLAGGTNEQFFGPGTRLTVL.

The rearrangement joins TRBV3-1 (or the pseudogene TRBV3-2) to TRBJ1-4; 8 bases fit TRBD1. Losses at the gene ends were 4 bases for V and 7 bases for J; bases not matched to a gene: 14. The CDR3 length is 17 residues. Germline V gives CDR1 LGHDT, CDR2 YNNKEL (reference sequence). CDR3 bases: TGTGCCAGCAGCCCACTTTGGTCCGGACAGGGTCTTGAAAAACTGTTTTTT. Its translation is CASSPLWSGQGLEKLFF.

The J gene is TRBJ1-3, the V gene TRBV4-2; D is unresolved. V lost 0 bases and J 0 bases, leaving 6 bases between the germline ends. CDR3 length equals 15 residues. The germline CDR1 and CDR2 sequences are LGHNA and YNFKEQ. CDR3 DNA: TGTGCCAGCAGCCAAGACGTTTTCTCTGGAAACACCATATATTTT. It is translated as CASSQDVFSGNTIYF.

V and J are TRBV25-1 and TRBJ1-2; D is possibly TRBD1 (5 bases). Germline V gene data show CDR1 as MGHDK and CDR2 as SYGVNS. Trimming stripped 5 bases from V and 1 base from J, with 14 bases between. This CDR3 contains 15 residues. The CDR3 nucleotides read TGTGCCAGCAGTTCCTCGGGGGGGTTTAACTATGGCTACACCTTC. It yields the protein CASSSSGGFNYGYTF.